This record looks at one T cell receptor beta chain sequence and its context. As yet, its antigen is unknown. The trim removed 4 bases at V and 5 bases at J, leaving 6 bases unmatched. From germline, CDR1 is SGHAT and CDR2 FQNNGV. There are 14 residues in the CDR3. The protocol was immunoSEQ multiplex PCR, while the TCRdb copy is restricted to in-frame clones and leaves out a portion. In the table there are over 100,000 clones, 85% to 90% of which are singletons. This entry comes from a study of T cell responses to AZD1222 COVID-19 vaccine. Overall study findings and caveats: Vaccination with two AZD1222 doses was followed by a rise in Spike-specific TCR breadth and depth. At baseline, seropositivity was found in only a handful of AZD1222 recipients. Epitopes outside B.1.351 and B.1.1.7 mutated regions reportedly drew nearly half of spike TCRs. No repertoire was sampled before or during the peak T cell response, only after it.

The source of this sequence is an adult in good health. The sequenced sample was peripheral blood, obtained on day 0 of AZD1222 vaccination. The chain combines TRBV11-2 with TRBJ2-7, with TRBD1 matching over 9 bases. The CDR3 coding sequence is TGTGCCAGCAGCTCCCTCGGGGACAGGGACGAGCAGTACTTC. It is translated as CASSSLGDRDEQYF.